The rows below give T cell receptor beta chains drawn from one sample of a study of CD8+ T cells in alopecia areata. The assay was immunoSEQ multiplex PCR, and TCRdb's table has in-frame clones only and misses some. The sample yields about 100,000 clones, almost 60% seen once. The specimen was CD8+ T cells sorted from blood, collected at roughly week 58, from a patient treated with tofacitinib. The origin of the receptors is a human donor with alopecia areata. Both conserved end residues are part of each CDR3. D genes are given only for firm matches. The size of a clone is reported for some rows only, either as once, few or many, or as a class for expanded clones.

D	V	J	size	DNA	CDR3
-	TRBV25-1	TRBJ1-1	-	TGTGCCAGCAGTGACTATGGACGGAACACTGAAGCTTTCTTT	CASSDYGRNTEAFF
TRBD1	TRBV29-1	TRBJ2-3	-	TGCAGCGCTCCGAACAGGGGGCCGGGGAATACGCAGTATTTT	CSAPNRGPGNTQYF
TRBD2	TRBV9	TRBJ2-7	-	TGTGCCAGCAGCGCGAGCCTACTAGCGGGAAACCCCTACGAGCAGTACTTC	CASSASLLAGNPYEQYF
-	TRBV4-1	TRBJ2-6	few	TGCGCCAGCAGCCAAGATTTTCGGGGGACTGGGGCCAACGTCCTGACTTTC	CASSQDFRGTGANVLTF
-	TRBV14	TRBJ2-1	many	TGTGCCAGCAGCCGGTACAATGAGCAGTTCTTC	CASSRYNEQFF
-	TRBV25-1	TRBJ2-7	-	TGTGCCAGCAGTGATCCGGGGGACGAGCAGTACTTC	CASSDPGDEQYF
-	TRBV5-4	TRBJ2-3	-	TGTGCCAGCAGCTTGGGTTGGGCAGCGCATCCCGTGAATACGCAGTATTTT	CASSLGWAAHPVNTQYF
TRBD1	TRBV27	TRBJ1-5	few	TGTGCCAGCAGTTTGGGACAGGGGTTGCAGCCCCAGCATTTT	CASSLGQGLQPQHF
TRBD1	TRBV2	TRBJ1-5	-	TGTGCCAGCCTTGGGACAGGGGGGGATCAGCCCCAGCATTTT	CASLGTGGDQPQHF
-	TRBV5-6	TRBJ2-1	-	TGTGCCAGCAGCGGCACGTCGTGGGAGCAGTTCTTC	CASSGTSWEQFF
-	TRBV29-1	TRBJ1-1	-	TGCAGCGTTGAAGGTACAAGAATGAACACTGAAGCTTTCTTT	CSVEGTRMNTEAFF
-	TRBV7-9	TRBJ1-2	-	TGTGCCAGCAGCTCGTCGACAGACTATGGCTACACCTTC	CASSSSTDYGYTF
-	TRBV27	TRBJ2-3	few	TGTGCCAGCAGTTTATTAGTGGCGGATACGCAGTATTTT	CASSLLVADTQYF
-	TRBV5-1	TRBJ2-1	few	TGCGCCAGCAGCTTGTCCCGCTACAATGAGCAGTTCTTC	CASSLSRYNEQFF
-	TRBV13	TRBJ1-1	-	TGTGCCAGCAGCTCTCCCTCAAGACAGGATGAGGCTTTCTTT	CASSSPSRQDEAFF
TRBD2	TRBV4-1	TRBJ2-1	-	TGCGCCAGCAGCCGACAGTGGGCGGGGGATTACAATGAGCAGTTCTTC	CASSRQWAGDYNEQFF
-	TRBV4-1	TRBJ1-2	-	TGCGCCAGCAGCCAAGATCCCGCAGGGCAAGGCTACACCTTC	CASSQDPAGQGYTF
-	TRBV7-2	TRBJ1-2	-	TGTGCCAGCAGCCCAAGGACCACGGACTACACCTTC	CASSPRTTDYTF
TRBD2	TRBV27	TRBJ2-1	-	TGTGCCAGCAGTCGGGGGGATGAGCAGTTCTTC	CASSRGDEQFF
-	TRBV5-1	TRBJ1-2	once	TGCGCCAGCACCCGGGGGGGAGCTAACTATGGCTACACCTTC	CASTRGGANYGYTF
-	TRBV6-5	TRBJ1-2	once	TGTGCCAGCAGTTACGGCGCAGGGGACTATGGCTACACCTTC	CASSYGAGDYGYTF
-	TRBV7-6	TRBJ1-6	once	TGTGCCAGCAGCTTAGGGCGGAAGCCTAATTCACCCCTCCACTTT	CASSLGRKPNSPLHF
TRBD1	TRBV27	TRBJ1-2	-	TGTGCCAGCAGTTTTTTTGGACAGGGGATCTATGGCTACACCTTC	CASSFFGQGIYGYTF
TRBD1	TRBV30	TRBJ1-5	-	TGTGCCTGGGAGACAGGGAGCAATCAGCCCCAGCATTTT	CAWETGSNQPQHF
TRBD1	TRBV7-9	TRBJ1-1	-	TGTGCCAGCAGCTCGCTGACAGGGGCAAACACTGAAGCTTTCTTT	CASSSLTGANTEAFF
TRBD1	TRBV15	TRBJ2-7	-	TGTGCCACCAGCAGAACCAGGGGGCTCCGTGACGAGCAGTACTTC	CATSRTRGLRDEQYF
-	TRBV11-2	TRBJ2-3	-	TGTGCCAGCAGCTTAGCAGATACGCAGTATTTT	CASSLADTQYF
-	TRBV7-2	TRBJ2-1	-	TGTGCCAGCAGCTTAGCTAGCAATGAGCAGTTCTTC	CASSLASNEQFF
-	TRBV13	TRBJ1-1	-	TGTGCCAGCAGCTTAGTCACCGGGTCTGAAGCTTTCTTT	CASSLVTGSEAFF
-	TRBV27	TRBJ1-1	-	TGTGCCAGCAGTTTTTCCGCACCGGGCCCTCGGGACACTGAAGCTTTCTTT	CASSFSAPGPRDTEAFF
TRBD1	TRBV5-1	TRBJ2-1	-	TGCGCCAGCAGCCTGACGGGACAGGGGAACTACAATGAGCAGTTCTTC	CASSLTGQGNYNEQFF